Below are 27 T cell receptor beta chains sequenced from a single sample in a study of Graves' ophthalmopathy and Graves' hyperthyroidism. RNA served as the template for amplifying TCR beta CDR3 regions. Second-round multiplex PCR followed a first-round RT-PCR using HTBI primers. TCRdb called the multiplex PCR reads again in MiXCR, with one record for every CDR3 protein. Of about 400,000 distinct CDR3 sequences in the sample, approximately 20% were seen once. Sequenced: peripheral blood. The receptors derive from a young woman with Graves' ophthalmopathy.

This clonotype has at least ten counts. This rearrangement joins TRBV4-2 to TRBJ2-7, with TRBD2 matching over 9 bases. The CDR3 length is 15 residues. Germline V lookup: CDR1 LGHNA, CDR2 YNFKEQ. The J segment lost 4 bases and the V segment lost 0 bases, leaving 4 bases of the junction unmatched. CDR3 sequence reads: CASSQEQAGGYEQYF. CDR3 nucleotide sequence: TGTGCCAGCAGCCAAGAGCAAGCGGGAGGATACGAGCAGTACTTC.

This clonotype was seen ten or more times. The chain joins TRBV6-5 to TRBJ2-7; possibly TRBD1 for D (6 bases). The CDR3 has 15 residues. V dropped 2 bases and J dropped 3 bases, with 14 bases sitting between them. Germline values: CDR1 MNHEY, CDR2 SVGAGI. CDR3 in DNA: TGTGCCAGCAGTTACACGACAGGAGCTGGCTACGAGCAGTACTTC. Its protein is CASSYTTGAGYEQYF.

This clonotype was picked up many times. The DNA of the CDR3 is TGTGCCAGCAGCTTAGGTGCGGGAAGAACCTACGAGCAGTACTTC. Its translation: CASSLGAGRTYEQYF. The V call is TRBV11-2, the J call TRBJ2-7; weak D call: TRBD2 (6 bases). V lost 1 base and J lost 2, with 12 bases in between. Germline CDR1 reads SGHAT; CDR2 reads FQNNGV. The CDR3 consists of 15 residues.

In its sample, this clonotype was seen once. The chain combines TRBV6-2 or TRBV6-3 with TRBJ1-5; 9 bases fit TRBD1. The CDR3 is 14 amino acids. V lost 3 bases, J lost 9 bases, and 6 bases stayed unmatched. From germline, CDR1 is MNHEY and CDR2 SVGEGT. Here the CDR3 reads CASSYGQGSWPQHF. The CDR3 DNA is TGTGCCAGCAGTTATGGACAGGGGTCCTGGCCCCAGCATTTT.

This clonotype was observed at least ten times. The V and J genes are TRBV11-2 and TRBJ2-5; perhaps TRBD2 as D (7 bases). The CDR3 is 14 amino acids. With 5 bases removed from V and 5 bases from J, the gap between germline ends came to 15 bases. Per the germline V gene, CDR1 is SGHAT and CDR2 is FQNNGV. CDR3: CASSLAGAAETQYF. The CDR3 nucleotides read TGTGCCAGCAGCCTTGCGGGGGCGGCGGAGACCCAGTACTTC. Complete variable domain (other parts from reference TRBV11-2 and TRBJ2-5): EAGVAQSPRYKIIEKRQSVAFWCNPISGHATLYWYQQILGQGPKLLIQFQNNGVVDDSQLPKDRFSAERLKGVDSTLKIQPAKLEDSAVYLCASSLAGAAETQYFGPGTRLLVL.

This clonotype was recorded many times. The chain combines TRBV7-8 with TRBJ1-6; no clear D. Germline CDR1 is SGHVS and CDR2 is FQNEAQ. Trimming took 0 bases from V and 6 from J, leaving 3 bases between them. This CDR3 region has 13 residues. The CDR3 nucleotides are TGTGCCAGCAGCTTAGCGGGTAATTCACCCCTCCACTTT. Translated: CASSLAGNSPLHF. Together with reference TRBV7-8 and TRBJ1-6, the CDR3 gives the full variable domain: GAGVSQSPRYKVAKRGQDVALRCDPISGHVSLFWYQQALGQGPEFLTYFQNEAQLDKSGLPSDRFFAERPEGSVSTLKIQRTQQEDSAVYLCASSLAGNSPLHFGNGTRLTVT.

This clonotype has a count of ten or more. The chain has TRBV4-2 and TRBJ2-7, with 9 bases matching TRBD2. The CDR3 runs to 17 residues. Trimming cost V 0 bases and J 6 bases; bases outside gene matches: 12. CDR1 is LGHNA and CDR2 is YNFKEQ in the germline V gene. CDR3 nucleotides: TGTGCCAGCAGCCAAGATTTCGGCGGGAGGGCCCTCGGCGAGCAGTACTTC. Its translation: CASSQDFGGRALGEQYF.

In this sample, this clonotype turned up many times. Given a much more abundant clone one base away, this may be a read error. The chain combines TRBV30 with TRBJ1-1; D is uncertain. This CDR3 has 13 residues. V dropped 0 bases and J dropped 1 base, with 6 bases sitting between them. CDR1 is GTSNPN, CDR2 SVGIG, per germline (reference sequence). The CDR3, as DNA: TGTGCCTGGAGTGTACATCGGAACACTGAAGCTTTCTTT. It translates to CAWSVHRNTEAFF.

This clonotype was seen ten or more times. The chain is built from TRBV5-1 and TRBJ2-7, with TRBD1 matching over 10 bases. This CDR3 comprises 14 residues. The germline V gene encodes CDR1 SGHRS and CDR2 YFSETQ. The J segment lost 6 bases and the V segment lost 4 bases, leaving 7 bases of the junction unmatched. CDR3 bases: TGCGCCAGCAGCCCTAGAGGACAGGGGGTCGAGCAGTACTTC. Translation: CASSPRGQGVEQYF.

On this clonotype: Mismatch with germline at one junction end may stem from a read error. V and J are TRBV3-1 and TRBJ1-1, with unresolved D. Germline lookup yields CDR1 LGHDT and CDR2 YNNKEL (reference sequence). The CDR3 loop spans 12 amino acids. The CDR3 loop reads CASSFWNTEAFF. The DNA for the CDR3 is TGCGCCAGCAGCTTTTGGAACACTGAAGCTTTCTTT.

The chain uses TRBV6-2 or TRBV6-3 and TRBJ1-1; D is perhaps TRBD1 (6 bases). This CDR3 is built from 14 residues. The germline V gene encodes CDR1 MNHEY and CDR2 SVGEGT. Between the trimmed V and J ends, which lost 4 bases and 4 bases, there was a span of 13 bases. CDR3 region: CASSSLGGVTEAFF. As DNA, the CDR3 is TGTGCCAGCAGTTCCCTTGGGGGCGTCACTGAAGCTTTCTTT.

This clonotype was observed at least ten times. The gene calls are TRBV27 and TRBJ2-2; no reliable D call. The ends were cut back, 3 bases at V and 0 bases at J, with 11 bases in the middle. Germline V CDR1 and CDR2: MNHEY, SMNVEV (reference sequence). The CDR3 loop spans 16 amino acids. Here the CDR3 DNA reads TGTGCCAGCAGTTTTAAGGCGCCCACGAACACCGGGGAGCTGTTTTTT. The encoded protein is CASSFKAPTNTGELFF.

This clonotype was seen at least ten times. The chain joins TRBV28 to TRBJ1-1; 7 bases line up with TRBD1. There are 13 residues in the CDR3. Germline loops: CDR1 MDHEN, CDR2 SYDVKM. Trimming cost V 3 bases and J 6 bases; bases outside gene matches: 4. CDR3: CASSFPDRPEAFF. The CDR3 nucleotides read TGTGCCAGCAGTTTTCCGGACAGGCCTGAAGCTTTCTTT.

This clonotype came up many times. For the CDR3, the DNA is TGTGCCTGGCGGGCCGGACAGGGGTCCTACAATGAGCAGTTCTTC. Translating it yields CAWRAGQGSYNEQFF. J is TRBJ2-1 and V is TRBV30, with TRBD1 identical over 9 bases. The junction had 6 bases not matched to a gene; V was cut back by 5 bases and J by 1 base. Germline V gene sequence: CDR1 GTSNPN, CDR2 SVGIG (reference sequence). There are 15 residues in the CDR3.

This clonotype was counted a few times. This sequence joins TRBV18 and TRBJ1-6, with D possibly TRBD1 on 6 matching bases. Germline V gives CDR1 KGHSH, CDR2 LQKENI. The CDR3 runs 15 residues. V was clipped by 3 bases and J by 7 bases, with 13 bases between them. The CDR3 DNA follows: TGTGCCAGCTCACCGACTACAGGGAACAATTCACCCCTCCACTTT. It codes for CASSPTTGNNSPLHF.

This clonotype came up many times. J is TRBJ2-7 and V is TRBV5-1, with D perhaps matching TRBD1 or TRBD2 (5 bases each). The CDR3 totals 13 residues. Germline CDR1 is SGHRS and CDR2 is YFSETQ. Trimming took off 4 bases at V and 3 bases at J, with 11 bases between the two ends. The CDR3 DNA reads as TGCGCCAGCAGCCCAGGGACGAACTACGAGCAGTACTTC. Translated: CASSPGTNYEQYF.

This clonotype was observed at least ten times. J is TRBJ2-5 and V is TRBV29-1; tentatively, D is TRBD1 or TRBD2 (5 bases each). The CDR3 covers 13 residues. The germline V gene encodes CDR1 SQVTM and CDR2 ANQGSEA. Trimming removed 3 bases from V and 2 bases from J, with 10 bases in between. CDR3 amino acids: CSVEGETQETQYF. The CDR3 DNA sequence: TGCAGCGTTGAGGGGGAGACTCAAGAGACCCAGTACTTC.

This clonotype occurred many times. V gene TRBV6-2 or TRBV6-3 combines with J gene TRBJ2-6; 9 bases align to TRBD2. The CDR3 consists of 18 residues. Germline lookup yields CDR1 MNHEY and CDR2 SVGEGT. J lost 4 bases, V lost 2 bases, and 9 bases had no gene match. The CDR3 here is CASSYVLAGIWGANVLTF. As DNA, the CDR3 is TGTGCCAGCAGTTACGTGCTAGCGGGAATCTGGGGGGCCAACGTCCTGACTTTC.

This clonotype was detected ten times or more. This chain links TRBV27 with TRBJ1-2, with 10 bases lining up with TRBD1. The CDR3 runs 15 residues. Germline lookup yields CDR1 MNHEY and CDR2 SMNVEV (reference sequence). J was trimmed by 6 bases and V by 5 bases; bases with no gene match: 9. CDR3: CASSPTGGLWDGYTF. CDR3 DNA sequence: TGTGCCAGCAGTCCGACAGGGGGCCTATGGGATGGCTACACCTTC.

This clonotype was seen ten or more times. The chain combines TRBV18 with TRBJ2-2; D is ambiguous. The CDR3 has 14 residues. Germline V gene lookup returns CDR1 KGHSH and CDR2 LQKENI. Trimming took 1 base from V and 4 from J, leaving 7 bases between them. CDR3 in DNA: TGTGCCAGCTCACCACTTCAGGCCACCGGGGAGCTGTTTTTT. This codes for CASSPLQATGELFF.

In this sample, this clonotype turned up a few times. The chain is built from TRBV12-3 or TRBV12-4 and TRBJ1-2; 7 bases are a match to TRBD1. J lost 2 bases, V lost 5 bases, and 5 bases had no gene match. The CDR3 consists of 14 residues. CDR3 amino acids: CASSPETGNYGYTF. The CDR3 DNA is TGTGCCAGCAGTCCGGAGACAGGGAACTATGGCTACACCTTC.

There are many counts of this clonotype. The rearrangement uses TRBV7-2 and TRBJ2-7; 7 positions match TRBD2. The J segment lost 3 bases and the V segment lost 1 base, leaving 6 bases of the junction unmatched. Germline CDR1 is SGHTA and CDR2 is FQGNSA. The length of the CDR3 is 15 residues. This CDR3 is CASSLGGGVIYEQYF. The CDR3 DNA sequence: TGTGCCAGCAGCTTAGGGGGGGGAGTAATCTACGAGCAGTACTTC. The full variable domain, with the rest looked up from reference TRBV7-2 and TRBJ2-7, is GAGVSQSPSNKVTEKGKDVELRCDPISGHTALYWYRQSLGQGLEFLIYFQGNSAPDKSGLPSDRFSAERTGGSVSTLTIQRTQQEDSAVYLCASSLGGGVIYEQYFGPGTRLTVT.

This clonotype showed up many times. This chain uses TRBV5-1 with TRBJ2-7; 10 bases align to TRBD1. Germline V gives CDR1 SGHRS, CDR2 YFSETQ. The CDR3 extends over 15 amino acids. V dropped 6 bases and J dropped 5; count of bases not matched to a gene: 11. This CDR3 is CASMPETGGANEQYF. DNA of the CDR3: TGCGCCAGCATGCCCGAGACAGGGGGCGCGAACGAGCAGTACTTC.

V and J are TRBV12-3 or TRBV12-4 and TRBJ2-7, with 8 bases aligning to TRBD2. With V trimmed by 5 bases and J by 6 bases, 9 bases remained unmatched. The CDR3 covers 14 residues. The CDR3 loop reads CASSSPGLEGEQYF. The CDR3 DNA reads as TGTGCCAGCAGTAGTCCGGGACTAGAAGGCGAGCAGTACTTC.

The sample holds many counts of this clonotype. The chain combines TRBV7-2 with TRBJ1-1, with D maybe TRBD1 (5 bases). V gave up 3 bases and J gave up 4 bases, with 9 bases separating them. Germline V gene sequence: CDR1 SGHTA, CDR2 FQGNSA. There are 13 residues in the CDR3. CDR3 DNA: TGTGCCAGCAGCTTTACGAGGGGCACTGAAGCTTTCTTT. This codes for CASSFTRGTEAFF. Complete variable domain (other parts from reference TRBV7-2 and TRBJ1-1): GAGVSQSPSNKVTEKGKDVELRCDPISGHTALYWYRQSLGQGLEFLIYFQGNSAPDKSGLPSDRFSAERTGGSVSTLTIQRTQQEDSAVYLCASSFTRGTEAFFGQGTRLTVV.

This clonotype was found a few times. The rearrangement links TRBV18 to TRBJ2-5; 9 positions agree with TRBD2. This CDR3 spans 13 amino acids. V shed 5 bases and J 5 bases; nucleotides not matched to a gene: 3. Germline V gene data show CDR1 as KGHSH and CDR2 as LQKENI. DNA for the CDR3: TGTGCCAGCTCAGGACTAGCGCGGGAGACCCAGTACTTC. Its translation: CASSGLARETQYF.

Ten or more counts support this clonotype. The V and J genes are TRBV6-2 or TRBV6-3 and TRBJ2-4; no firm D call. From germline, CDR1 is MNHEY and CDR2 SVGEGT. The CDR3 has 15 amino acids. V lost 4 bases to trimming and J lost 0 bases, with 10 bases between them. This CDR3 is CASSSRGLAKNIQYF. As DNA, the CDR3 is TGTGCCAGCAGTTCAAGAGGATTAGCCAAAAACATTCAGTACTTC.